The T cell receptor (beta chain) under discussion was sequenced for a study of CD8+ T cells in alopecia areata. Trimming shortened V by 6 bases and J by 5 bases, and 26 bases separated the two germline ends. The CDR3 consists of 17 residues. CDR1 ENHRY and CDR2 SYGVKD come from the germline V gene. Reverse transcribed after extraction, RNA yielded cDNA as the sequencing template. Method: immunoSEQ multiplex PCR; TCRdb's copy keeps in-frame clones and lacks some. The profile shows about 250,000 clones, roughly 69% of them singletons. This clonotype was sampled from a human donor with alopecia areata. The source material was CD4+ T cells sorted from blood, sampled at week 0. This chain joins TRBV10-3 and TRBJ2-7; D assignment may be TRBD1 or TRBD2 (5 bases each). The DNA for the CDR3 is TGTGCCATCAGAAACACCGGGACGGGAAGTTTAAGCCACGAGCAGTACTTC. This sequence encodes CAIRNTGTGSLSHEQYF.